Each of the 18 T cell receptor beta chains below was sequenced from the same sample in a study of T cells in localized non-small cell lung cancer (dated by TCRdb to 2019 to 2021). The library was prepared using the immunoSEQ multiplex PCR assay. The immuneACCESS repertoire file appears here via TCRdb, limited to in-frame rearrangements. These files lack a portion of the clones; in checked studies, under half of the deficit traces to unresolved V genes, and the cause of the others is not known. For this sample the table gives approximately 15,000 clones, of which 90% were detected only once. Around 1.2% of the sample is in the top ten clones. The sample was peripheral blood mononuclear cells, taken before any cancer treatment. These receptors all come from a woman between 35 and 70 years old with stage III lung adenocarcinoma.

The V call is TRBV19, the J call TRBJ2-3, with 9 bases matching TRBD1. Germline loops: CDR1 LNHDA, CDR2 SQIVND (reference sequence). J gave up 6 bases and V 7 bases, and 5 bases lay outside the gene matches. There are 13 residues in the CDR3. The CDR3 loop reads CASTGQGRDTQYF. The CDR3 DNA sequence: TGTGCCAGTACGGGACAGGGACGCGATACGCAGTATTTT. Filled out from reference TRBV19 and TRBJ2-3, the complete variable domain reads DGGITQSPKYLFRKEGQNVTLSCEQNLNHDAMYWYRQDPGQGLRLIYYSQIVNDFQKGDIAEGYSVSREKKESFPLTVTSAQKNPTAFYLCASTGQGRDTQYFGPGTRLTVL.

CDR3 protein: CASSNTGELFF. In nucleotides, the CDR3 is TGTGCCAGCTCGAACACCGGGGAGCTGTTTTTT. This sequence joins TRBV18 and TRBJ2-2, with unresolved D. The CDR3 has 11 residues. The V end lost 6 bases, the J end lost 1 base, and 0 bases lay between the germline ends. Germline V gene data show CDR1 as KGHSH and CDR2 as LQKENI.

The chain is built from TRBV10-3 and TRBJ2-7, with D perhaps given as TRBD1 or TRBD2 (5 bases each). CDR1 and CDR2 (germline): ENHRY, SYGVKD. V shed 10 bases and J shed 7 bases, with 17 bases lying between them. The CDR3 totals 12 residues. CDR3 nucleotides: TGTGCCAGCCGGGACGGCCGTAGGGAGCAGTACTTC. This translates into CASRDGRREQYF.

The chain is built from TRBV7-2 and TRBJ2-7; D is undetermined. The CDR3 covers 12 residues. Germline V lookup: CDR1 SGHTA, CDR2 FQGNSA. V gave up 2 bases and J gave up 6 bases, with 8 bases separating them. The CDR3 spells CASSLWPGEQYF. CDR3 DNA sequence: TGTGCCAGCAGCTTATGGCCGGGCGAGCAGTACTTC.

The chain recombines TRBV10-3 with TRBJ1-2, with 7 bases aligning to TRBD1. This CDR3 region has 13 residues. CDR1 is ENHRY, CDR2 SYGVKD, per germline. V dropped 6 bases and J dropped 3; count of bases not matched to a gene: 4. The CDR3 DNA sequence: TGTGCCATCAGCACAGGGGAGGACTATGGCTACACCTTC. The encoded protein is CAISTGEDYGYTF.

The chain joins TRBV4-1 to TRBJ1-5, with D possibly matching TRBD1 (5 bases). CDR1 and CDR2 (germline): MGHRA, YSYEKL. Trimming stripped 3 bases from V and 5 bases from J, with 11 bases between. The CDR3 has 14 amino acids. CDR3: CASSHQGSDQPQHF. The CDR3 bases are TGCGCCAGCAGCCACCAGGGTTCCGATCAGCCCCAGCATTTT.

This clone was detected a few times. This chain connects TRBV29-1 to TRBJ1-1; no reliable D call. CDR1 SQVTM and CDR2 ANQGSEA come from the germline V gene. This CDR3 has 12 amino acids. V lost 7 bases, J lost 7 bases, and 16 bases lay in between. CDR3 coding DNA: TGCAGCGCCTCTAACGGGCGGAGTGAAGCTTTCTTT. As protein: CSASNGRSEAFF.

The chain recombines TRBV6-6 with TRBJ1-2, with D hard to call. The CDR3 extends over 11 amino acids. Germline-derived CDR1 and CDR2 are MNHNY and SVGAGI (reference sequence). V was cut by 7 bases and J by 0 bases, with 3 bases left in between. As DNA, the CDR3 is TGTGCCAGCAATGCTAACTATGGCTACACCTTC. Protein sequence: CASNANYGYTF.

The chain uses TRBV6-5 and TRBJ1-6, with D unresolved. The CDR3 totals 16 residues. Germline V gives CDR1 MNHEY, CDR2 SVGAGI. Deletions cut 2 bases from V and 6 bases from J, with 14 bases between. This CDR3 reads CASSYTRQSSNSPLHF. Here the CDR3 DNA reads TGTGCCAGCAGTTACACTAGACAATCTTCTAATTCACCCCTCCACTTT.

The chain links TRBV5-1 to TRBJ2-3; the match to TRBD2 covers 7 bases. The V gene's germline CDR1 is SGHRS and CDR2 YFSETQ. Germline trimming cut 6 bases from V and 6 bases from J; bases unmatched to any gene: 10. There are 14 residues in the CDR3. CDR3 bases: TGCGCCAGCACCCTGGCGGGGGTGGCGGATACGCAGTATTTT. As protein: CASTLAGVADTQYF.

The chain carries TRBV5-1 and TRBJ2-5; the D is unclear. V dropped 0 bases and J dropped 5 bases, with 14 bases sitting between them. CDR1 SGHRS and CDR2 YFSETQ come from the germline V gene. This CDR3 is built from 15 residues. The CDR3 protein is CASSLGAVMGETQYF. CDR3 DNA: TGCGCCAGCAGCTTGGGGGCCGTCATGGGGGAGACCCAGTACTTC.

The table lists this clone with a few counts. As DNA, the CDR3 is TGTGCCAGCAGTAAGACAGGAAGCCAGCCCCAGCATTTT. This translates into CASSKTGSQPQHF. The chain combines TRBV6-5 with TRBJ1-5, with a tentative D call TRBD1 (6 bases). Germline-derived CDR1 and CDR2 are MNHEY and SVGAGI. V shed 5 bases and J shed 7 bases, with 12 bases lying between them. The CDR3 is 13 residues long.

The J gene is TRBJ2-5, the V gene TRBV7-3, with 9 positions matching TRBD1. CDR3 length equals 15 residues. The J segment lost 5 bases and the V segment lost 5 bases, leaving 9 bases of the junction unmatched. Germline V gives CDR1 SGHTA, CDR2 FQGTGA. This chain's CDR3 is CASSRGQGLGETQYF. The CDR3 coding sequence is TGTGCCAGCAGCCGGGGACAGGGATTGGGGGAGACCCAGTACTTC.

This sequence joins TRBV29-1 and TRBJ2-7; D remains ambiguous. The CDR3 length is 12 residues. Looked up from germline, CDR1 is SQVTM and CDR2 is ANQGSEA. V gave up 4 bases and J gave up 6 bases, with 13 bases separating them. The CDR3 DNA follows: TGCAGCGTTGGCGAGATCAGAGGCGAGCAGTACTTC. Protein product: CSVGEIRGEQYF.

The chain recombines TRBV6-6 with TRBJ2-1; tentative D call: TRBD2 (6 bases). The V end lost 5 bases, the J end lost 15 bases, and 14 bases lay between the germline ends. CDR3 length equals 11 residues. Germline V gives CDR1 MNHNY, CDR2 SVGAGI (reference sequence). The CDR3 DNA reads TGTGCCAGCAGTCTTAAAGGGAGGTGGTTCTTC. Its translation: CASSLKGRWFF.

This CDR3 is CASRARPGTLSSYEQYF. CDR3 sequence (DNA): TGTGCCAGCAGAGCCAGGCCCGGGACTCTCTCTTCCTACGAGCAGTACTTC. This chain links TRBV27 with TRBJ2-7, with D tentatively TRBD2 (6 bases). The germline V gene encodes CDR1 MNHEY and CDR2 SMNVEV (reference sequence). The V gene lost 6 bases and the J gene lost 1 base, with 22 bases spanning the gap. There are 17 residues in the CDR3.

The rearrangement uses TRBV5-4 and TRBJ2-7, with 8 nucleotides matching TRBD1. Germline CDR1 SGHNT, CDR2 YYREEE (reference sequence). With V trimmed by 4 bases and J by 5 bases, 11 bases remained unmatched. The CDR3 is 15 amino acids. The DNA of the CDR3 is TGTGCCAGCAGCGCCAGACAGGGGCTAAGCCACGAGCAGTACTTC. Its protein is CASSARQGLSHEQYF.

The chain is built from TRBV5-4 and TRBJ2-1; a weak D match, TRBD2 (6 bases). Trimming removed 4 bases from V and 0 bases from J, with 11 bases in between. Germline loops: CDR1 SGHNT, CDR2 YYREEE (reference sequence). The CDR3 length is 15 residues. CDR3: CASSPNSGSYNEQFF. The DNA for the CDR3 is TGTGCCAGCAGCCCCAATAGCGGCTCCTACAATGAGCAGTTCTTC.